This T cell receptor (beta chain) was documented in a study of blood T cell repertoires in COVID-19. About the research overall: There were acute and convalescent COVID-19 samples, and they came from the United States, Italy and Spain. PBMCs, B-cell-depleted T cells, or T cells provided the cDNA or gDNA that made up the material.

Patients from Seattle were sampled longitudinally, starting during active infection. V lost 0 bases and J 1 base, leaving 13 bases between the germline ends. The V gene's germline CDR1 is SGHRS and CDR2 YFSETQ. CDR3 length: 16 residues. In the authors' methods: By means of reference gene primer amplification, nucleated cell counts were estimated. Libraries were prepared by immunoSEQ multiplex PCR; TCRdb keeps only in-frame clonotypes and omits some of them. The V and J calls and the clone size are those of that table, but D and trimming were determined from the DNA. Of 350,000 to 450,000 clones listed, 89% are singletons.

Specimen: peripheral blood. The sequence came from a woman aged 40 to 55 with COVID-19, enrolled during active disease. This chain connects TRBV5-1 to TRBJ1-1, with unresolved D. This chain's CDR3 is CASSLVWRTPNTEAFF. The CDR3 DNA reads TGCGCCAGCAGCTTGGTTTGGAGGACCCCGAACACTGAAGCTTTCTTT.